Below are 29 T cell receptor beta chains sequenced from a single sample in a study of blood T cell repertoires in COVID-19 (TCRdb year 2020). Receptors were amplified or captured by the immunoSEQ multiplex PCR assay. The table comes from immuneACCESS by way of TCRdb, which keeps in-frame sequences with V and J called. Part of the clones is missing from these tables; in studies checked, under half for an unresolved V gene and the rest for unknown reasons. In this sample the table shows about 140,000 clones, 70% to 90% of which occur a single time. Jointly, the top ten make up around 8.5% of the sample. The specimen was peripheral blood. These receptors were taken from a woman between 55 and 75 years old with acute or convalescent COVID-19.

The V call is TRBV15, the J call TRBJ2-7, with TRBD2 identical over 9 bases. The CDR3 length is 15 residues. The trim removed 1 base at V and 6 bases at J, leaving 7 bases unmatched. CDR1 LNHNV and CDR2 YYDKDF come from the germline V gene (reference sequence). CDR3: CATSRVRTSVAEQYF. CDR3 in DNA: TGTGCCACCAGCAGAGTCCGGACTAGCGTAGCCGAGCAGTACTTC.

This clone has just one count. The chain links TRBV27 to TRBJ2-7, with 7 bases lining up with TRBD2. CDR1 and CDR2 from the germline V gene are MNHEY and SMNVEV (reference sequence). The V segment lost 0 bases and the J segment 5 bases; nucleotides outside the gene matches: 10. This CDR3 is built from 16 residues. The CDR3 is CASSLSGRGVTNEQYF. For the CDR3, the DNA is TGTGCCAGCAGTTTATCGGGACGGGGGGTGACTAACGAGCAGTACTTC.

V and J are TRBV7-3 and TRBJ1-3, with D unresolved. Germline V gene data show CDR1 as SGHTA and CDR2 as FQGTGA. The CDR3 loop spans 16 amino acids. Trimming pared 2 bases from V and 4 bases from J, leaving 15 bases between. CDR3 residues: CASSLDPSGSGNTIYF. CDR3 coding DNA: TGTGCCAGCAGCTTAGACCCTTCGGGTTCCGGAAACACCATATATTTT.

The rearrangement uses TRBV9 and TRBJ2-3, with TRBD2 identical over 11 bases. The CDR3 runs 18 residues. Per germline, CDR1 SGDLS and CDR2 YYNGEE. J lost 4 bases, V lost 6 bases, and 16 bases had no gene match. The CDR3: CASTTREVVAGGPDTQYF. The CDR3 coding sequence is TGTGCCAGCACCACTCGAGAGGTTGTAGCGGGGGGGCCAGATACGCAGTATTTT.

This chain connects TRBV15 to TRBJ2-5; D remains unclear. The CDR3 length is 15 residues. The V end was cut by 0 bases, the J end by 1 base, with 9 bases between. Per germline, CDR1 LNHNV and CDR2 YYDKDF (reference sequence). The CDR3 is CATSRDRQRQETQYF. The CDR3, as DNA: TGTGCCACCAGCAGAGATCGGCAGCGCCAAGAGACCCAGTACTTC.

This chain uses TRBV10-3 with TRBJ2-3; 7 positions match TRBD1. The length of the CDR3 is 15 residues. The V gene end was trimmed by 6 bases and the J gene end by 6 bases; junction bases not matched to a gene: 12. Germline V CDR1 and CDR2: ENHRY, SYGVKD. This CDR3 reads CAIRSQGTSGDTQYF. For the CDR3, the DNA is TGTGCCATCAGGTCACAGGGGACGAGTGGGGATACGCAGTATTTT.

V gene TRBV5-6 combines with J gene TRBJ1-5; 7 bases agree with TRBD1. This CDR3 has 14 amino acids. From germline, CDR1 is SGHDT and CDR2 YYEEEE. The V gene end was trimmed by 4 bases and the J gene end by 8 bases; junction bases not matched to a gene: 9. CDR3 coding DNA: TGTGCCAGCAGCCGTGGACAGGTTCGGGAGCCCCAGCATTTT. Its protein product is CASSRGQVREPQHF.

This clone was seen a single time. J is TRBJ1-2 and V is TRBV4-1, with 7 bases lining up with TRBD1. CDR1 and CDR2 (germline): MGHRA, YSYEKL. The junction had 8 bases not matched to a gene; V was cut back by 0 bases and J by 4 bases. The CDR3 runs 16 residues. CDR3 amino acids: CASSQDVSGGSYGYTF. In nucleotides, the CDR3 is TGCGCCAGCAGCCAAGATGTTTCAGGGGGGTCCTATGGCTACACCTTC.

This clone was observed a few times. The chain couples TRBV2 to TRBJ1-1, with TRBD1 matching over 7 bases. The CDR3 sequence is 13 residues long. Germline CDR1 reads SNHLY; CDR2 reads FYNNEI. The J segment lost 8 bases and the V segment lost 7 bases, leaving 10 bases of the junction unmatched. CDR3 sequence: CASTSRGSGEAFF. CDR3 coding DNA: TGTGCCAGCACGTCCAGGGGGAGCGGAGAAGCTTTCTTT.

The V and J genes are TRBV6-2 or TRBV6-3 and TRBJ2-3, with 7 bases lining up with TRBD1. With V trimmed by 4 bases and J by 2 bases, 3 bases remained unmatched. CDR1 and CDR2 from the germline V gene are MNHEY and SVGEGT. The CDR3 has 14 residues. DNA for the CDR3: TGTGCCAGCAGTTGGACAGGTTTCACAGATACGCAGTATTTT. Translated: CASSWTGFTDTQYF.

This sequence joins TRBV19 and TRBJ1-2; D remains unclear. CDR1 and CDR2 (germline): LNHDA, SQIVND (reference sequence). This CDR3 comprises 13 residues. Trimming took off 7 bases at V and 4 bases at J, with 13 bases between the two ends. The CDR3 reads CASTRGGSYGYTF. The CDR3, as DNA: TGTGCCAGTACCCGAGGTGGGAGCTATGGCTACACCTTC. The full variable domain, completed using reference TRBV19 and TRBJ1-2, is DGGITQSPKYLFRKEGQNVTLSCEQNLNHDAMYWYRQDPGQGLRLIYYSQIVNDFQKGDIAEGYSVSREKKESFPLTVTSAQKNPTAFYLCASTRGGSYGYTFGSGTRLTVV.

This clone has just a few counts. This chain connects TRBV24-1 to TRBJ1-5, with 9 positions matching TRBD1. The germline gives CDR1 KGHDR, CDR2 SFDVKD. CDR3 length equals 16 residues. The J segment lost 2 bases and the V segment lost 4 bases, leaving 5 bases of the junction unmatched. CDR3 DNA: TGTGCCACCAGTGACCAACGGACAGGGGGCAATCAGCCCCAGCATTTT. It encodes CATSDQRTGGNQPQHF.

The CDR3 DNA sequence: TGTGCCAGCAGCGCACAGGGTTTCTCCTACGAGCAGTACTTC. Its translation: CASSAQGFSYEQYF. The V gene is TRBV9, the J gene TRBJ2-7; a weak D match, TRBD1 (6 bases). The CDR3 is made up of 14 amino acids. Between the trimmed V and J ends, which lost 3 bases and 0 bases, there was a span of 10 bases. Germline CDR1 is SGDLS and CDR2 is YYNGEE.

V usage is TRBV10-2 and J usage is TRBJ2-2, with TRBD1 as a possible D gene (5 bases). The CDR3 extends over 15 amino acids. Per germline, CDR1 WSHSY and CDR2 SAAADI. V was pared by 3 bases and J by 1 base, with 9 bases between. The CDR3 bases are TGCGCCAGCAGTGACAGGGCTAAGAACACCGGGGAGCTGTTTTTT. Translation gives CASSDRAKNTGELFF.

This clone has a handful of counts. The V gene is TRBV5-1, the J gene TRBJ2-3, with 13 positions matching TRBD2. CDR1 and CDR2 from the germline V gene are SGHRS and YFSETQ. The CDR3 runs to 18 residues. The V segment lost 9 bases and the J segment 4 bases; nucleotides outside the gene matches: 17. Here the CDR3 reads CATAPGLAGPGRSDTQYF. CDR3 nucleotides: TGCGCCACCGCCCCGGGACTAGCGGGGCCCGGCCGGTCAGATACGCAGTATTTT. The entire variable domain, with the rest obtained from reference TRBV5-1 and TRBJ2-3, is as follows: KAGVTQTPRYLIKTRGQQVTLSCSPISGHRSVSWYQQTPGQGLQFLFEYFSETQRNKGNFPGRFSGRQFSNSRSEMNVSTLELGDSALYLCATAPGLAGPGRSDTQYFGPGTRLTVL.

The chain joins TRBV19 to TRBJ1-5; no clear D. Trimming cost V 3 bases and J 4 bases, with 7 bases left between them. In germline, CDR1 is LNHDA, CDR2 SQIVND (reference sequence). This CDR3 is built from 13 residues. The CDR3 is CASSMAWNQPQHF. CDR3 coding DNA: TGTGCCAGTAGTATGGCCTGGAATCAGCCCCAGCATTTT.

The genes are TRBV13 and TRBJ1-5; the D gene is possibly TRBD1 (5 bases). The CDR3 contains 18 residues. V shed 5 bases and J shed 0 bases, with 20 bases lying between them. Germline CDR1 is PRHDT and CDR2 is FYEKMQ (reference sequence). The CDR3 spells CASSPGGVRAYSNQPQHF. The CDR3 region has the DNA TGTGCCAGCAGCCCGGGGGGTGTTAGAGCGTATAGCAATCAGCCCCAGCATTTT.

In its sample, this clone was seen a few times. The chain links TRBV6-6 to TRBJ1-2, with D perhaps TRBD1 (5 bases). V gave up 5 bases and J gave up 1 base, with 11 bases separating them. CDR1 is MNHNY and CDR2 is SVGAGI in the germline V gene (reference sequence). The CDR3 extends over 14 amino acids. In DNA, the CDR3 is TGTGCCAGCAGTCCCGCGGGGGTTAACTATGGCTACACCTTC. Its protein is CASSPAGVNYGYTF.

This clone was found a few times. This rearrangement joins TRBV30 to TRBJ1-2; TRBD1 is a possible D gene (6 bases). V lost 3 bases to trimming and J lost 8 bases, with 16 bases between them. This CDR3 spans 13 amino acids. Germline-derived CDR1 and CDR2 are GTSNPN and SVGIG (reference sequence). CDR3 nucleotide sequence: TGTGCCTGGAGCGGTAACAGGGCCCAAGGCTACACCTTC. This translates into CAWSGNRAQGYTF.

The chain recombines TRBV28 with TRBJ1-1; 10 bases match TRBD1. Trimming cost V 6 bases and J 6 bases; bases outside gene matches: 7. Germline CDR1 MDHEN, CDR2 SYDVKM. The CDR3 extends over 14 amino acids. DNA of the CDR3: TGTGCCAGCAGGGGACAGGGGATATACGCTGAAGCTTTCTTT. It translates to CASRGQGIYAEAFF.

The chain joins TRBV19 to TRBJ2-3, with a possible D match to TRBD2 (5 bases). V dropped 4 bases and J dropped 6 bases, with 17 bases sitting between them. Germline V gives CDR1 LNHDA, CDR2 SQIVND (reference sequence). The CDR3 contains 15 residues. CDR3 protein: CASSTQGPRGDTQYF. The CDR3 region has the DNA TGTGCCAGTAGTACCCAAGGACCTCGCGGGGATACGCAGTATTTT.

The chain links TRBV12-5 to TRBJ1-1; D is ambiguous. This CDR3 is built from 14 residues. Trimming pared 1 base from V and 4 bases from J, leaving 10 bases between. Germline CDR1 reads LGHNT; CDR2 reads FRNRAP. The CDR3 nucleotides are TGTGCTAGTGGTTTGGAAGCCCGAGTCACTGAAGCTTTCTTT. Residues: CASGLEARVTEAFF. The whole variable domain, filled in from reference TRBV12-5 and TRBJ1-1, reads DARVTQTPRHKVTEMGQEVTMRCQPILGHNTVFWYRQTMMQGLELLAYFRNRAPLDDSGMPKDRFSAEMPDATLATLKIQPSEPRDSAVYFCASGLEARVTEAFFGQGTRLTVV.

This clone was picked up one time. V is TRBV6-6 and J is TRBJ1-1; 7 nucleotides align to TRBD1. The CDR3 covers 14 residues. Germline V gene data show CDR1 as MNHNY and CDR2 as SVGAGI (reference sequence). V lost 5 bases, J lost 2 bases, and 5 bases stayed unmatched. The CDR3 sequence is CASSPGTDNTEAFF. The CDR3 bases are TGTGCCAGCAGTCCCGGGACAGATAACACTGAAGCTTTCTTT.

The CDR3 DNA reads as TGTGCCAGCAGTTTTGAGGGCGGGCTTGGCTACACCTTC. This encodes CASSFEGGLGYTF. This chain links TRBV6-5 with TRBJ1-2; no clear D gene. V was shortened by 4 bases and J by 7 bases, with 13 bases between the two germline ends. The CDR3 contains 13 residues. Germline V lookup: CDR1 MNHEY, CDR2 SVGAGI.

V and J are TRBV19 and TRBJ2-3; 8 positions match TRBD2. Losses at the gene ends were 3 bases for V and 4 bases for J; bases not matched to a gene: 6. Germline V gene data show CDR1 as LNHDA and CDR2 as SQIVND (reference sequence). The CDR3 has 15 amino acids. CDR3 bases: TGTGCCAGTAGTATCACCGGGGGGGATCCAGATACGCAGTATTTT. Translated: CASSITGGDPDTQYF.

The chain combines TRBV12-3 or TRBV12-4 with TRBJ1-2; 8 nucleotides match TRBD1. Trimming cost V 6 bases and J 5 bases; bases outside gene matches: 2. The CDR3 loop spans 12 amino acids. DNA of the CDR3: TGTGCCAGCAGCCGGACAGGGTATGGCTACACCTTC. Its protein is CASSRTGYGYTF.

The CDR3 bases are TGTGCCAGCAGTTCTAGCGGGTGGGAGACCCAGTACTTC. Protein: CASSSSGWETQYF. The rearrangement joins TRBV27 to TRBJ2-5; TRBD2 aligns across 8 bases. CDR3 size: 13 residues. Germline V gene data show CDR1 as MNHEY and CDR2 as SMNVEV (reference sequence). V trimming: 4 bases; J trimming: 5 bases; junction bases outside the gene matches: 3.

This sequence joins TRBV6-2 or TRBV6-3 and TRBJ2-7, with TRBD1 matching over 8 bases. There are 14 residues in the CDR3. V lost 5 bases and J lost 6; bases outside the gene matches: 9. The germline V gene encodes CDR1 MNHEY and CDR2 SVGEGT. In DNA form, the CDR3 reads TGTGCCAGCAGTAGTCCCGGACAGGGTTCCGAGCAGTACTTC. This translates into CASSSPGQGSEQYF.

This chain joins TRBV2 and TRBJ2-5, with 9 bases fitting TRBD1. CDR1 and CDR2 (germline): SNHLY, FYNNEI. Trimming cost V 8 bases and J 4 bases; bases outside gene matches: 11. The CDR3 length is 15 residues. In DNA form, the CDR3 reads TGTGCCAGCGGACAGGGGACGACCACGGGAGAGACCCAGTACTTC. Translated: CASGQGTTTGETQYF.